The 29 T cell receptor beta chains reported below all come from one sample, sequenced in a study of PD-L1 blockade in urothelial cancer. Time point described: peripheral blood 6 weeks after treatment start. The assay was immunoSEQ multiplex PCR, and TCRdb's table has in-frame clones only and misses some. This table holds around 110,000 clones, about 89% found once. The specimen comprised PBMCs, sampled around atezolizumab (anti-PD-L1) treatment. Receptor source: a man aged 55 to 70 with urothelial cancer.

The chain combines TRBV18 with TRBJ2-1, with D perhaps matching TRBD2 (5 bases). The CDR3 loop spans 15 amino acids. V was pared by 3 bases and J by 1 base, with 10 bases between. CDR1 KGHSH and CDR2 LQKENI come from the germline V gene. In DNA, the CDR3 is TGTGCCAGCTCACCTGGCGAGGGTTCCTACAATGAGCAGTTCTTC. It is translated as CASSPGEGSYNEQFF.

The gene calls are TRBV1 and TRBJ1-4. TRBV1 is shown as a pseudogene. CDR3 length: 16 amino acids. Written as DNA, the CDR3 is TGCACCAGCAGCCTTAGGACTATCCGGGGTAATGAAAAACTGTTTTTT. This translates into CTSSLRTIRGNEKLFF.

The V gene is TRBV28, the J gene TRBJ2-2; 7 positions agree with TRBD1. Trimming at V came to 10 bases and at J to 3 bases, leaving 8 bases not matched to a gene. The CDR3 is 14 amino acids. The germline CDR1 and CDR2 sequences are MDHEN and SYDVKM. The CDR3 nucleotides read TGTGCCATCCTCGGGACAGCCGACACCGGGGAGCTGTTTTTT. Residues: CAILGTADTGELFF.

The chain has TRBV7-2 and TRBJ1-1; D gene uncertain. Germline V gene sequence: CDR1 SGHTA, CDR2 FQGNSA. This CDR3 is 14 amino acids long. The V end lost 3 bases, the J end lost 5 bases, and 13 bases lay between the germline ends. The CDR3 DNA reads TGTGCCAGCAGCTTGAGGGAGGGTAGAACTGAAGCTTTCTTT. Its translation is CASSLREGRTEAFF.

The chain joins TRBV2 to TRBJ1-2, with no clear D. The CDR3 extends over 15 amino acids. The germline V gene has CDR1 SNHLY and CDR2 FYNNEI. The V end lost 2 bases, the J end lost 0 bases, and 10 bases lay between the germline ends. The CDR3 sequence: CASSEIGRSNYGYTF. CDR3 sequence (DNA): TGTGCCAGCAGTGAAATCGGCAGGTCTAACTATGGCTACACCTTC.

This chain joins TRBV19 and TRBJ1-4; D is unclear. Germline V gene sequence: CDR1 LNHDA, CDR2 SQIVND (reference sequence). V lost 8 bases and J 3 bases, leaving 13 bases between the germline ends. This CDR3 comprises 14 residues. In DNA, the CDR3 is TGTGCCAGTTCCGAGGGAACGGCTAATGAAAAACTGTTTTTT. Translation: CASSEGTANEKLFF.

V usage is TRBV6-5 and J usage is TRBJ1-2; D not certain. The V and J ends lost 2 bases and 4 bases respectively, with 8 bases between them. The CDR3 loop spans 13 amino acids. The germline V gene encodes CDR1 MNHEY and CDR2 SVGAGI. CDR3 bases: TGTGCCAGCAGTTACGCAGATTCCTATGGCTACACCTTC. This sequence encodes CASSYADSYGYTF.

This clone was seen only once. V is TRBV7-7 and J is TRBJ2-5; weak D call: TRBD2 (5 bases). Trimming left V 1 base short and J 5 bases short, with 17 bases between. The CDR3 runs 16 residues. The germline V gene has CDR1 SSHAT and CDR2 FNYEAQ (reference sequence). CDR3 amino acids: CASSLGASGPGETQYF. The CDR3 DNA follows: TGTGCCAGCAGCTTAGGCGCTAGTGGGCCGGGGGAGACCCAGTACTTC. Full variable domain (rest looked up from reference TRBV7-7 and TRBJ2-5): GAGVSQSPRYKVTKRGQDVTLRCDPISSHATLYWYQQALGQGPEFLTYFNYEAQPDKSGLPSDRFSAERPEGSISTLTIQRTEQRDSAMYRCASSLGASGPGETQYFGPGTRLLVL.

The chain links TRBV9 to TRBJ2-1; TRBD1 is a possible D gene (5 bases). The CDR3 sequence is 17 residues long. Per germline, CDR1 SGDLS and CDR2 YYNGEE. The germline V and J ends were trimmed by 3 bases and 0 bases, with 16 bases remaining between them. The CDR3 bases are TGTGCCAGCAGCGCAGCCTCAGGGTTGAGCTCCTACAATGAGCAGTTCTTC. Amino acid sequence: CASSAASGLSSYNEQFF.

The chain has TRBV7-2 and TRBJ2-5, with 8 bases matching TRBD2. Losses at the gene ends were 4 bases for V and 2 bases for J; bases not matched to a gene: 3. CDR3 length equals 14 residues. Germline CDR1 reads SGHTA; CDR2 reads FQGNSA. CDR3 nucleotides: TGTGCCAGCAGCTCGGGGGGGCGACAAGAGACCCAGTACTTC. Translation: CASSSGGRQETQYF.

The V call is TRBV18, the J call TRBJ2-7, with 11 bases fitting TRBD1. CDR1 and CDR2 (germline): KGHSH, LQKENI. V was clipped by 2 bases and J by 6 bases; unmatched bases: 9. The CDR3 is made up of 16 amino acids. CDR3 DNA sequence: TGTGCCAGCTCACCAAAACCCGGGACAGGGGGTAGCGAGCAGTACTTC. Protein: CASSPKPGTGGSEQYF.

This sequence joins TRBV18 and TRBJ1-1, with D maybe TRBD1 (6 bases). The germline V gene encodes CDR1 KGHSH and CDR2 LQKENI. The CDR3 spans 14 residues. The V and J ends lost 3 bases and 3 bases respectively, with 11 bases between them. CDR3 DNA: TGTGCCAGCTCACCGGGGCAGGGGTACACTGAAGCTTTCTTT. Residues: CASSPGQGYTEAFF. Complete variable domain (other parts from reference TRBV18 and TRBJ1-1): NAGVMQNPRHLVRRRGQEARLRCSPMKGHSHVYWYRQLPEEGLKFMVYLQKENIIDESGMPKERFSAEFPKEGPSILRIQQVVRGDSAAYFCASSPGQGYTEAFFGQGTRLTVV.

This clone was recorded only once. Mismatch with germline at one junction end may stem from a read error. The V and J genes are TRBV5-1 and TRBJ2-7; 8 bases map to TRBD2. CDR1 and CDR2 (germline): SGHRS, YFSETQ. The CDR3 is made up of 14 amino acids. In DNA form, the CDR3 reads TGCGCCAGCAGCTTTAGGGCGGGAGGCGACGAGCGGTACTTC. This sequence encodes CASSFRAGGDERYF.

This chain uses TRBV5-4 with TRBJ2-3, with TRBD2 matching 7 bases. The junction had 6 bases not matched to a gene; V was cut back by 4 bases and J by 4 bases. Looked up from germline, CDR1 is SGHNT and CDR2 is YYREEE (reference sequence). CDR3 length: 14 amino acids. The CDR3 protein is CASSTRGLADTQYF. CDR3 DNA: TGTGCCAGCAGCACGCGGGGGTTGGCAGATACGCAGTATTTT.

The rearrangement uses TRBV28 and TRBJ2-7; 7 bases match TRBD1. CDR1 and CDR2 from the germline V gene are MDHEN and SYDVKM. CDR3 length: 14 amino acids. V was clipped by 6 bases and J by 4 bases; unmatched bases: 9. CDR3 region: CASRWTGPPYEQYF. The CDR3 DNA sequence: TGTGCCAGCAGATGGACAGGACCTCCTTACGAGCAGTACTTC.

This chain connects TRBV4-1 to TRBJ2-1; perhaps TRBD1 as D (5 bases). The CDR3 contains 14 residues. Per germline, CDR1 MGHRA and CDR2 YSYEKL. The V end was cut by 3 bases, the J end by 7 bases, with 13 bases between. CDR3 DNA: TGCGCCAGCAGCCAGGTGACAGTCTGGAATGAGCAGTTCTTC. Translated: CASSQVTVWNEQFF.

This chain connects TRBV18 to TRBJ2-1, with 7 bases lining up with TRBD1. The CDR3 contains 13 residues. Germline V gene data show CDR1 as KGHSH and CDR2 as LQKENI. Trimming at V came to 5 bases and at J to 6 bases, leaving 4 bases not matched to a gene. The CDR3 loop reads CASSTGDGNEQFF. For the CDR3, the DNA is TGTGCCAGCTCAACAGGGGACGGCAATGAGCAGTTCTTC.

The chain employs TRBV4-1 and TRBJ2-2; TRBD1 agrees at 11 bases. Losses at the gene ends were 3 bases for V and 3 bases for J; bases not matched to a gene: 6. Germline V gives CDR1 MGHRA, CDR2 YSYEKL. There are 17 residues in the CDR3. The CDR3 coding sequence is TGCGCCAGCAGCCACCGCCCGGGACAGGGGGACACCGGGGAGCTGTTTTTT. Translation gives CASSHRPGQGDTGELFF.

The chain combines TRBV5-6 with TRBJ2-7; weak D call: TRBD2 (6 bases). The V gene's germline CDR1 is SGHDT and CDR2 YYEEEE. The CDR3 contains 13 residues. The germline V and J ends were trimmed by 6 bases and 7 bases, with 17 bases remaining between them. The CDR3 DNA is TGTGCCAGCACCCGGGGGTCCCTGGGAGAGCAGTACTTC. It translates to CASTRGSLGEQYF.

The chain carries TRBV28 and TRBJ1-4, with 11 positions matching TRBD1. V was pared by 4 bases and J by 10 bases, with 8 bases of the junction left unmatched. Per germline, CDR1 MDHEN and CDR2 SYDVKM. There are 15 residues in the CDR3. CDR3 nucleotides: TGTGCCAGCAGTTACCCCGGGACAGGGGGGAGAAAACTGTTTTTT. Amino acids: CASSYPGTGGRKLFF.

The chain employs TRBV5-4 and TRBJ2-7, with TRBD1 matching over 7 bases. After removal of 6 bases from V and 7 bases from J, the junction contained 10 bases not matched to a gene. Germline V gene data show CDR1 as SGHNT and CDR2 as YYREEE (reference sequence). The CDR3 covers 13 residues. CDR3 in amino acids: CASNLKGAGEQYF. Written as DNA, the CDR3 is TGTGCCAGCAACCTCAAGGGGGCCGGTGAGCAGTACTTC. Combining the CDR3 with reference TRBV5-4 and TRBJ2-7 gives the whole variable domain ETGVTQSPTHLIKTRGQQVTLRCSSQSGHNTVSWYQQALGQGPQFIFQYYREEENGRGNFPPRFSGLQFPNYSSELNVNALELDDSALYLCASNLKGAGEQYFGPGTRLTVT.

The CDR3 loop is CASTGGGAVPYEQYF. CDR3 coding DNA: TGTGCCAGTACTGGGGGGGGAGCGGTCCCCTACGAGCAGTACTTC. The chain is built from TRBV19 and TRBJ2-7; 7 positions match TRBD2. The junction had 11 bases not matched to a gene; V was cut back by 7 bases and J by 2 bases. Germline lookup yields CDR1 LNHDA and CDR2 SQIVND (reference sequence). CDR3 length: 15 amino acids.

The chain couples TRBV2 to TRBJ2-7; TRBD2 matches at 11 bases. CDR3 size: 15 residues. Germline CDR1 SNHLY, CDR2 FYNNEI. Germline trimming cut 6 bases from V and 1 base from J; bases unmatched to any gene: 5. CDR3 DNA sequence: TGTGCCAGCAGGCCGACTAGCGGGGTTTCCTACGAGCAGTACTTC. Encoded protein: CASRPTSGVSYEQYF.

The chain combines TRBV2 with TRBJ1-3; no clear D. The germline V and J ends were trimmed by 7 bases and 0 bases, with 4 bases remaining between them. CDR3 size: 12 residues. Per germline, CDR1 SNHLY and CDR2 FYNNEI. The CDR3 region is CASTLSGNTIYF. The DNA of the CDR3 is TGTGCCAGCACTCTCTCTGGAAACACCATATATTTT.

This chain uses TRBV5-6 with TRBJ2-1; D is ambiguous. The CDR3 runs 15 residues. The germline V and J ends were trimmed by 0 bases and 0 bases, with 7 bases remaining between them. Germline V gene sequence: CDR1 SGHDT, CDR2 YYEEEE. The DNA of the CDR3 is TGTGCCAGCAGCTTGGACTTTAGCTCCTACAATGAGCAGTTCTTC. This encodes CASSLDFSSYNEQFF.

V usage is TRBV19 and J usage is TRBJ1-4, with no clear D. Trimming shortened V by 6 bases and J by 4 bases, and 6 bases separated the two germline ends. Germline V gives CDR1 LNHDA, CDR2 SQIVND (reference sequence). The CDR3 length is 12 residues. CDR3 in amino acids: CASSGYNEKLFF. The CDR3 nucleotides read TGTGCCAGTAGCGGTTATAATGAAAAACTGTTTTTT. Full variable domain (missing parts from reference TRBV19 and TRBJ1-4): DGGITQSPKYLFRKEGQNVTLSCEQNLNHDAMYWYRQDPGQGLRLIYYSQIVNDFQKGDIAEGYSVSREKKESFPLTVTSAQKNPTAFYLCASSGYNEKLFFGSGTQLSVL.

The rearrangement joins TRBV19 to TRBJ2-1; TRBD2 is a possible D gene (5 bases). The CDR3 loop spans 15 amino acids. V dropped 5 bases and J dropped 5 bases, with 16 bases sitting between them. The germline gives CDR1 LNHDA, CDR2 SQIVND (reference sequence). CDR3 nucleotide sequence: TGTGCCAGTAGTTGGAGCGGAGATAGCAACAATGAGCAGTTCTTC. Translation gives CASSWSGDSNNEQFF.

The rearrangement uses TRBV15 and TRBJ2-1, with 10 bases aligning to TRBD2. Germline assignment: CDR1 LNHNV and CDR2 YYDKDF (reference sequence). CDR3 size: 17 residues. V dropped 5 bases and J dropped 6; count of bases not matched to a gene: 13. The DNA for the CDR3 is TGTGCCACCAGCGGAGGGGAACCGGGACTAGCGCTCAATGAGCAGTTCTTC. Amino acid sequence: CATSGGEPGLALNEQFF. Complete variable domain (other parts from reference TRBV15 and TRBJ2-1): DAMVIQNPRYQVTQFGKPVTLSCSQTLNHNVMYWYQQKSSQAPKLLFHYYDKDFNNEADTPDNFQSRRPNTSFCFLDIRSPGLGDTAMYLCATSGGEPGLALNEQFFGPGTRLTVL.

V and J are TRBV18 and TRBJ2-1; 12 bases match TRBD2. V shed 5 bases, J shed 7 bases, and the junction held 3 bases outside the gene matches. CDR1 and CDR2 (germline): KGHSH, LQKENI. The CDR3 spans 14 residues. The CDR3 reads CASSASGGVNEQFF. In nucleotides, the CDR3 is TGTGCCAGCTCAGCTAGCGGGGGGGTGAATGAGCAGTTCTTC.